This is a list of T cell receptor beta chains from one sample in a study of T cell changes during pregnancy in multiple sclerosis. The assay was immunoSEQ multiplex PCR, and TCRdb's table has in-frame clones only and misses some. Of approximately 60,000 clones in the sample, around 90% were seen once. The source material was peripheral blood, sampled after pregnancy. The receptors derive from a female donor in good health, enrolled as a control in a pregnancy study. CDR3s include the opening cysteine and the closing phenylalanine or tryptophan. Fields, in order: CDR3 protein, CDR3 DNA, J gene, D gene, V gene, clone size. D genes are given only for firm matches. Clone size is shown for a subset of rows, as once, few, many or a class of expanded clone.

cdr3_aa: CASSDPYQRETEAFF
cdr3_nt: TGTGCCAGCAGTGACCCATATCAAAGAGAAACTGAAGCTTTCTTT
j_call: TRBJ1-1
d_call: NA
v_call: TRBV6-4
clone_size: few

cdr3_aa: CASSEHPGTEAFF
cdr3_nt: TGTGCCAGCAGTGAACATCCGGGCACTGAAGCTTTCTTT
j_call: TRBJ1-1
d_call: NA
v_call: TRBV2
clone_size: once

cdr3_aa: CASKTLSGGYTF
cdr3_nt: TGTGCCAGCAAAACACTCTCGGGTGGCTACACCTTC
j_call: TRBJ1-2
d_call: NA
v_call: TRBV2
clone_size: NA

cdr3_aa: CASSGFSTDTQYF
cdr3_nt: TGTGCCAGCAGCGGCTTTTCCACAGATACGCAGTATTTT
j_call: TRBJ2-3
d_call: NA
v_call: TRBV5-6
clone_size: NA

cdr3_aa: CASSRSGGLTEAFF
cdr3_nt: TGCGCCAGCAGCCGCTCCGGGGGGCTCACTGAAGCTTTCTTT
j_call: TRBJ1-1
d_call: NA
v_call: TRBV4-1
clone_size: NA

cdr3_aa: CASSLRGPSYEQYF
cdr3_nt: TGTGCCAGCAGCCTCAGGGGCCCGAGCTACGAGCAGTACTTC
j_call: TRBJ2-7
d_call: NA
v_call: TRBV7-3
clone_size: NA

cdr3_aa: CAISESRQGASEQFF
cdr3_nt: TGTGCCATCAGTGAGTCGCGGCAGGGGGCGAGTGAGCAGTTCTTC
j_call: TRBJ2-1
d_call: TRBD1
v_call: TRBV10-3
clone_size: NA

cdr3_aa: CASSPGSGRSLDTQYF
cdr3_nt: TGTGCCAGCAGCCCGGGTAGCGGGAGGTCCCTAGATACGCAGTATTTT
j_call: TRBJ2-3
d_call: TRBD2
v_call: TRBV7-3
clone_size: NA

cdr3_aa: CAISRGQGAVQPQHF
cdr3_nt: TGTGCCATCAGTCGCGGACAGGGGGCAGTTCAGCCCCAGCATTTT
j_call: TRBJ1-5
d_call: TRBD1
v_call: TRBV10-3
clone_size: once

cdr3_aa: CASSIRLAGASSNTGELFF
cdr3_nt: TGTGCCAGCAGCATAAGACTAGCGGGGGCCTCTTCGAACACCGGGGAGCTGTTTTTT
j_call: TRBJ2-2
d_call: TRBD2
v_call: TRBV9
clone_size: NA

cdr3_aa: CASSYQAGKTEAFF
cdr3_nt: TGTGCCAGCAGTTACCAGGCGGGGAAGACTGAAGCTTTCTTT
j_call: TRBJ1-1
d_call: NA
v_call: TRBV6-5
clone_size: NA

cdr3_aa: CASSRTGNWNQPQHF
cdr3_nt: TGTGCCAGCAGTCGAACAGGGAATTGGAATCAGCCCCAGCATTTT
j_call: TRBJ1-5
d_call: NA
v_call: TRBV28
clone_size: NA

cdr3_aa: CASSHSMDRANYGYTF
cdr3_nt: TGCGCCAGCAGCCACTCGATGGACAGGGCTAACTATGGCTACACCTTC
j_call: TRBJ1-2
d_call: TRBD1
v_call: TRBV4-1
clone_size: NA

cdr3_aa: CAWSPGGEAFF
cdr3_nt: TGTGCCTGGAGCCCCGGGGGTGAAGCTTTCTTT
j_call: TRBJ1-1
d_call: NA
v_call: TRBV30
clone_size: NA

cdr3_aa: CASTLAENTEAFF
cdr3_nt: TGTGCCAGTACCCTAGCGGAGAACACTGAAGCTTTCTTT
j_call: TRBJ1-1
d_call: NA
v_call: TRBV19
clone_size: NA

cdr3_aa: CASSLRDRLFEQYF
cdr3_nt: TGTGCCAGCAGCCTACGGGACAGACTATTCGAGCAGTACTTC
j_call: TRBJ2-7
d_call: TRBD1
v_call: TRBV27
clone_size: NA

cdr3_aa: CASSLERGGTYNEQFF
cdr3_nt: TGTGCCAGCAGCTTAGAACGCGGGGGGACCTACAATGAGCAGTTCTTC
j_call: TRBJ2-1
d_call: TRBD2
v_call: TRBV13
clone_size: NA

cdr3_aa: CASSLGQTGLGDTIYF
cdr3_nt: TGCGCCAGCAGCTTGGGACAGACAGGGTTAGGGGACACCATATATTTT
j_call: TRBJ1-3
d_call: TRBD1
v_call: TRBV5-1
clone_size: NA

cdr3_aa: CASSQVPGRRAGNIQYF
cdr3_nt: TGCGCCAGCAGCCAAGTCCCTGGTCGGAGGGCGGGGAACATTCAGTACTTC
j_call: TRBJ2-4
d_call: NA
v_call: TRBV4-3
clone_size: NA

cdr3_aa: CSVEGWGRDTNTEAFF
cdr3_nt: TGCAGCGTTGAAGGTTGGGGCCGGGACACGAACACTGAAGCTTTCTTT
j_call: TRBJ1-1
d_call: NA
v_call: TRBV29-1
clone_size: NA

cdr3_aa: CASRRREGYGYTF
cdr3_nt: TGCGCCAGCAGAAGGAGGGAGGGCTATGGCTACACCTTC
j_call: TRBJ1-2
d_call: NA
v_call: TRBV5-1
clone_size: NA

cdr3_aa: CASKYTGGRETQYF
cdr3_nt: TGTGCCAGCAAATATACAGGGGGCAGAGAGACCCAGTACTTC
j_call: TRBJ2-5
d_call: TRBD1
v_call: TRBV6-5
clone_size: NA

cdr3_aa: CASSWQMYEQYF
cdr3_nt: TGTGCCAGCAGCTGGCAGATGTACGAGCAGTACTTC
j_call: TRBJ2-7
d_call: NA
v_call: TRBV7-9
clone_size: NA

cdr3_aa: CASSAGRGGDTQYF
cdr3_nt: TGTGCCAGCAGCGCCGGCAGGGGCGGAGATACGCAGTATTTT
j_call: TRBJ2-3
d_call: NA
v_call: TRBV11-3
clone_size: NA

cdr3_aa: CASSSGTSVYNEQFF
cdr3_nt: TGTGCCAGCAGCTCCGGGACTAGCGTTTACAATGAGCAGTTCTTC
j_call: TRBJ2-1
d_call: TRBD2
v_call: TRBV7-2
clone_size: NA

cdr3_aa: CASSFMRGRASEAFF
cdr3_nt: TGTGCCAGCAGTTTTATGAGGGGGCGGGCGTCTGAAGCTTTCTTT
j_call: TRBJ1-1
d_call: TRBD1
v_call: TRBV28
clone_size: few

cdr3_aa: CASSQDRLELFF
cdr3_nt: TGCGCCAGCAGCCAAGATAGGTTGGAGCTGTTTTTT
j_call: TRBJ2-2
d_call: NA
v_call: TRBV4-1
clone_size: NA

cdr3_aa: CASSLHTSAGPRREQYF
cdr3_nt: TGTGCCAGCAGCTTACATACCAGTGCGGGGCCACGCCGCGAGCAGTACTTC
j_call: TRBJ2-7
d_call: NA
v_call: TRBV11-3
clone_size: NA

cdr3_aa: CASSLNRGLLSEAFF
cdr3_nt: TGTGCCAGCAGTCTCAACAGGGGGCTTTTGTCTGAAGCTTTCTTT
j_call: TRBJ1-1
d_call: TRBD1
v_call: TRBV27
clone_size: NA

cdr3_aa: CASQGRITNEKLFF
cdr3_nt: TGTGCCAGCCAGGGTCGGATCACTAATGAAAAACTGTTTTTT
j_call: TRBJ1-4
d_call: NA
v_call: TRBV11-2
clone_size: NA

cdr3_aa: CASRPGIGIGEQFF
cdr3_nt: TGTGCCAGCCGCCCCGGGATAGGAATCGGTGAGCAGTTCTTC
j_call: TRBJ2-1
d_call: NA
v_call: TRBV2
clone_size: NA

cdr3_aa: CSHSGTGLADTQYF
cdr3_nt: TGCAGCCACTCCGGGACAGGGTTGGCAGATACGCAGTATTTT
j_call: TRBJ2-3
d_call: TRBD1
v_call: TRBV29-1
clone_size: NA

cdr3_aa: CASSRGLNTEAFF
cdr3_nt: TGTGCCAGCAGCCGGGGACTAAACACTGAAGCTTTCTTT
j_call: TRBJ1-1
d_call: NA
v_call: TRBV6-5
clone_size: NA

cdr3_aa: CASSPARANTGELFF
cdr3_nt: TGTGCCAGCTCACCGGCCAGGGCTAACACCGGGGAGCTGTTTTTT
j_call: TRBJ2-2
d_call: NA
v_call: TRBV18
clone_size: NA

cdr3_aa: CASRLQDRAPNTF
cdr3_nt: TGTGCCAGCAGACTTCAAGACAGGGCCCCGAACACCTTC
j_call: TRBJ1-2
d_call: TRBD1
v_call: TRBV5-5
clone_size: NA

cdr3_aa: CATSRGRASGANVLTF
cdr3_nt: TGTGCCACCAGCAGAGGCAGGGCCTCTGGGGCCAACGTCCTGACTTTC
j_call: TRBJ2-6
d_call: NA
v_call: TRBV15
clone_size: NA

cdr3_aa: CASSLREDYPYNEQFF
cdr3_nt: TGTGCCAGCAGCTTAAGGGAGGATTATCCTTACAATGAGCAGTTCTTC
j_call: TRBJ2-1
d_call: NA
v_call: TRBV7-3
clone_size: NA

cdr3_aa: CASSPVSQVTGFGYTF
cdr3_nt: TGTGCCAGCAGCCCTGTCTCCCAGGTTACGGGGTTTGGCTACACCTTC
j_call: TRBJ1-2
d_call: NA
v_call: TRBV11-2
clone_size: once

cdr3_aa: CASSSNFNEKLFF
cdr3_nt: TGTGCCAGCAGTTCGAACTTTAATGAAAAACTGTTTTTT
j_call: TRBJ1-4
d_call: NA
v_call: TRBV27
clone_size: few